The 21 T cell receptor beta chains in this list originate from one sample, sequenced in a study of breast tumors, draining lymph nodes, adjacent tissues. Breast cancer patients provided tissue from their axillary draining lymph nodes. TCRdb called the multiplex PCR reads again in MiXCR, with one record for every CDR3 protein. The sample lists around 300,000 distinct CDR3 sequences, roughly 30% occurring once. The source material was axillary lymph node tissue. The receptors originated from a female donor with breast cancer. Some clones in this sample may be carry-over from other donors' samples.

In this sample, this clonotype turned up many times. The chain joins TRBV15 to TRBJ2-2; the match to TRBD2 covers 13 bases. After removal of 4 bases from V and 6 bases from J, the junction contained 5 bases not matched to a gene. Germline V gives CDR1 LNHNV, CDR2 YYDKDF (reference sequence). This CDR3 has 16 residues. CDR3 sequence (DNA): TGTGCCACCAGCACCACTAGCGGGAGGGGGGCCGGGGAGCTGTTTTTT. Its translation is CATSTTSGRGAGELFF.

This clonotype was observed at least ten times. The chain is built from TRBV7-2 and TRBJ2-3; 9 nucleotides agree with TRBD2. V was pared by 5 bases and J by 6 bases, with 9 bases of the junction left unmatched. Germline V gives CDR1 SGHTA, CDR2 FQGNSA. This CDR3 has 15 amino acids. In DNA form, the CDR3 reads TGTGCCAGCAGCCTGGGCGGGAGGGCCCTCGATACGCAGTATTTT. Translating gives CASSLGGRALDTQYF. The full variable domain, in which reference TRBV7-2 and TRBJ2-3 provide the parts outside the CDR3, is GAGVSQSPSNKVTEKGKDVELRCDPISGHTALYWYRQSLGQGLEFLIYFQGNSAPDKSGLPSDRFSAERTGGSVSTLTIQRTQQEDSAVYLCASSLGGRALDTQYFGPGTRLTVL.

This clonotype came up many times. As DNA, the CDR3 is TGTGCCAGCAGTTACGACAGGGGAGGCGGGACCCAGTACTTC. This translates into CASSYDRGGGTQYF. The gene calls are TRBV12-3 or TRBV12-4 and TRBJ2-5; the match to TRBD1 covers 8 bases. The CDR3 loop spans 14 amino acids. The V segment lost 4 bases and the J segment 7 bases; nucleotides outside the gene matches: 8.

Many counts were recorded for this clonotype. The genes are TRBV4-3 and TRBJ1-2; D is possibly TRBD1 (5 bases). The CDR3 extends over 18 amino acids. The germline CDR1 and CDR2 sequences are LGHNA and YSLEER. V was shortened by 0 bases and J by 2 bases, with 19 bases between the two germline ends. The CDR3 region has the DNA TGCGCCAGCAGCCAAGAGGGGCGGACCCGAGGCATCAACTATGGCTACACCTTC. This gives the protein CASSQEGRTRGINYGYTF.

This clonotype was seen many times. The CDR3 is CASSFFVDRGEQFF. The CDR3 DNA sequence: TGTGCCAGCAGTTTTTTTGTAGATCGGGGTGAGCAGTTCTTC. This sequence joins TRBV12-3 or TRBV12-4 and TRBJ2-1; TRBD2 might be the D (5 bases). The CDR3 totals 14 residues. V dropped 3 bases and J dropped 9 bases, with 15 bases sitting between them.

The table lists this clonotype with many counts. This chain links TRBV7-9 with TRBJ2-7; 9 nucleotides agree with TRBD1. CDR3 length equals 15 residues. The germline V gene encodes CDR1 SEHNR and CDR2 FQNEAQ (reference sequence). Trimming cost V 7 bases and J 5 bases; bases outside gene matches: 12. The CDR3 is CASIKSGTGPHEQYF. The CDR3 coding sequence is TGTGCCAGCATCAAATCCGGGACAGGGCCCCACGAGCAGTACTTC.

Turning to this clonotype: A junction end diverges from the germline sequence, so it may reflect a read error. The chain couples TRBV13 to TRBJ2-7; D ambiguous. Germline-derived CDR1 and CDR2 are PRHDT and FYEKMQ (reference sequence). This CDR3 is 13 amino acids long. The CDR3 DNA reads as TGTGCCAGCAGCAATAGAGCGCGCGACGAGCAGCACTTC. Its protein is CASSNRARDEQHF.

There are a few counts of this clonotype. This CDR3 is CASSYWDRGNSETQYF. The CDR3 coding sequence is TGTGCCAGCAGTTACTGGGACAGGGGGAATTCAGAGACCCAGTACTTC. This chain connects TRBV6-5 to TRBJ2-5, with TRBD1 identical over 11 bases. The CDR3 loop spans 16 amino acids. V shed 1 base, J shed 4 bases, and the junction held 5 bases outside the gene matches. Germline loops: CDR1 MNHEY, CDR2 SVGAGI.

In its sample, this clonotype was seen many times. Its ends do not fully match the called genes, so a read error is possible. V usage is TRBV7-7 and J usage is TRBJ2-2; D remains ambiguous. Per the germline V gene, CDR1 is SSHAT and CDR2 is FNYEAQ (reference sequence). The CDR3 loop spans 16 amino acids. The CDR3 bases are TGTGCTAGCAGCTTACTGTCGGGCGAAGGGACCGGGGAGCTGTTTTTT. Translating gives CASSLLSGEGTGELFF.

This clonotype was seen many times. The chain employs TRBV29-1 and TRBJ1-1, with 7 positions matching TRBD1. The CDR3 totals 13 residues. V was clipped by 4 bases and J by 0 bases; unmatched bases: 2. Looked up from germline, CDR1 is SQVTM and CDR2 is ANQGSEA. The CDR3 DNA reads TGCAGCGTTGTGACAGGGTTGAACACTGAAGCTTTCTTT. This gives the protein CSVVTGLNTEAFF.

A note on this clonotype: One end of the junction varies from germline; a read error may be responsible. The genes are TRBV24-1 and TRBJ2-2, with 7 nucleotides matching TRBD2. The CDR3 has 13 residues. CDR1 is KGHDR, CDR2 SFDVKD, per germline. CDR3 bases: TGTGCCACCTCCCGGGACTACGCCGGGGAGCTGTTGTTT. Residues: CATSRDYAGELLF.

There are many counts of this clonotype. This chain joins TRBV6-5 and TRBJ2-5, with a tentative D call TRBD1 (5 bases). Trimming removed 6 bases at V and 4 bases at J, with 15 bases between. The CDR3 has 14 residues. Germline V gene sequence: CDR1 MNHEY, CDR2 SVGAGI. CDR3 residues: CASRQAGPPETQYF. In DNA, the CDR3 is TGTGCCAGCAGACAGGCAGGGCCTCCAGAGACCCAGTACTTC.

As to this clonotype: A much larger clone is a single base away; this may be a read error. The rearrangement links TRBV6-5 to TRBJ2-2; D unresolved. CDR1 MNHEY and CDR2 SVGAGI come from the germline V gene. The CDR3 covers 14 residues. DNA for the CDR3: TGTGCCAGCAGCCGTACTACGAACACCAGGGAGCTGTTTTTT. Encoded protein: CASSRTTNTRELFF.

This clonotype has ten or more counts. J is TRBJ2-3 and V is TRBV20-1, with 7 bases aligning to TRBD2. CDR3 length: 17 residues. Germline trimming cut 7 bases from V and 2 bases from J; bases unmatched to any gene: 18. The germline V gene has CDR1 DFQATT and CDR2 SNEGSKA (reference sequence). The CDR3 sequence: CSGGGTLVAGSTDTQYF. The CDR3 nucleotides are TGCAGTGGAGGCGGGACCTTGGTAGCGGGTTCCACAGATACGCAGTATTTT.

This clonotype showed up many times. This chain uses TRBV2 with TRBJ2-2; possible D gene TRBD1, 5 bases. This CDR3 has 15 residues. V was cut by 0 bases and J by 7 bases, with 12 bases left in between. Germline V lookup: CDR1 SNHLY, CDR2 FYNNEI. Here the CDR3 reads CASSEALQVYGELFF. The DNA of the CDR3 is TGTGCCAGCAGTGAAGCCCTACAGGTTTACGGGGAGCTGTTTTTT. Complete variable domain (other parts from reference TRBV2 and TRBJ2-2): EPEVTQTPSHQVTQMGQEVILRCVPISNHLYFYWYRQILGQKVEFLVSFYNNEISEKSEIFDDQFSVERPDGSNFTLKIRSTKLEDSAMYFCASSEALQVYGELFFGEGSRLTVL.

This clonotype appeared many times. The gene calls are TRBV20-1 and TRBJ2-3; a possible D gene is TRBD2 (5 bases). Trimming removed 3 bases at V and 1 base at J, with 17 bases between. This CDR3 region has 16 residues. The germline V gene encodes CDR1 DFQATT and CDR2 SNEGSKA (reference sequence). The CDR3 sequence is CSASGGWAHGTDTQYF. The CDR3 region has the DNA TGCAGTGCTAGCGGAGGATGGGCTCACGGCACAGATACGCAGTATTTT.

This chain connects TRBV10-3 to TRBJ1-6; D ambiguous. The germline gives CDR1 ENHRY, CDR2 SYGVKD. Trimming left V 0 bases short and J 4 bases short, with 7 bases between. This CDR3 is built from 15 residues. In DNA form, the CDR3 reads TGTGCCATCAGTGAGTCGACTGGGTATAATTCACCCCTCCACTTT. Translating it yields CAISESTGYNSPLHF.

This clonotype was seen at least ten times. The gene calls are TRBV9 and TRBJ2-1, with D possibly being TRBD2 (7 bases). This CDR3 contains 20 residues. CDR1 SGDLS and CDR2 YYNGEE come from the germline V gene. V lost 0 bases to trimming and J lost 0 bases, with 22 bases between them. Here the CDR3 reads CASSVEGGGRVSSSYNEQFF. For the CDR3, the DNA is TGTGCCAGCAGCGTAGAAGGGGGAGGGAGGGTCTCGAGCTCCTACAATGAGCAGTTCTTC.

About this clonotype itself: A much bigger clone sits one base away, suggesting this may be a read error. The V and J genes are TRBV6-5 and TRBJ2-7, with D possibly being TRBD1 (5 bases). Trimming took off 6 bases at V and 2 bases at J, with 11 bases between the two ends. CDR1 MNHEY and CDR2 SVGAGI come from the germline V gene. CDR3 size: 13 residues. The CDR3 coding sequence is TGTGCCAGCAGGCACTCGACAGCCTACGAGCAGTACTTC. This translates into CASRHSTAYEQYF.

The chain combines TRBV20-1 with TRBJ2-5; tentatively, D is TRBD2 (6 bases). CDR1 and CDR2 from the germline V gene are DFQATT and SNEGSKA (reference sequence). The CDR3 runs 15 residues. V lost 1 base, J lost 4 bases, and 16 bases lay in between. The CDR3 spells CSARGGGSGRETQYF. The CDR3 DNA reads as TGCAGTGCTAGAGGTGGAGGGAGCGGTAGAGAGACCCAGTACTTC.

This clonotype was counted ten times or more. The gene calls are TRBV20-1 and TRBJ2-2; 14 bases match TRBD2. The CDR3 length is 14 residues. The V and J ends lost 5 bases and 7 bases, in that order; junction bases with no gene match: 3. Germline V lookup: CDR1 DFQATT, CDR2 SNEGSKA (reference sequence). The CDR3 nucleotides read TGCAGTGCTCGACTAGCGGGAGGGTACGGGGAGCTGTTTTTT. This gives the protein CSARLAGGYGELFF.